These 29 T cell receptor beta chains were sequenced from one sample in a study of breast tumors, draining lymph nodes, adjacent tissues. TCRdb ran MiXCR on the multiplex PCR reads and lists one entry per CDR3 protein. Altogether more than 100,000 distinct CDR3 sequences are present, more than 20% being singletons, with the ten largest covering roughly 2.7%. The lymph nodes were axillary draining lymph nodes from breast cancer patients. Sequencing was performed on axillary lymph node tissue. These receptors were obtained from a female donor with breast cancer. Some clones in this sample may be carry-over from other donors' samples.

With regard to this clonotype: This could be a read error, since a much larger clone is one nucleotide away. The chain joins TRBV20-1 to TRBJ2-7; TRBD1 matches at 9 bases. Germline V lookup: CDR1 DFQATT, CDR2 SNEGSKA (reference sequence). The CDR3 totals 12 residues. CDR3 sequence reads: CGIGTGRYEQYF. The CDR3 nucleotides read TGCGGTATAGGGACAGGGAGGTACGAGCAGTACTTC.

About this clonotype itself: Just one base apart from a much larger clone, this may be a read error. V is TRBV11-1 and J is TRBJ2-7; a possible D gene is TRBD2 (5 bases). V gave up 3 bases and J gave up 9 bases, with 12 bases separating them. The CDR3 runs 12 residues. Looked up from germline, CDR1 is SGHAT and CDR2 is FQDESV (reference sequence). CDR3 loop: CASSFTEDGQYF. The DNA of the CDR3 is TGTGCCAGCAGCTTCACGGAGGACGGGCAGTACTTC.

A note on this clonotype: This sequence may be a read error, since a much larger clone differs from it by one base. This CDR3 fails to terminate in the conserved phenylalanine or tryptophan, so it likely reflects a read error. The chain combines TRBV20-1 with TRBJ1-2; 8 bases are a match to TRBD1. V shed 1 base and J 6 bases; nucleotides not matched to a gene: 13. Germline assignment: CDR1 DFQATT and CDR2 SNEGSKA (reference sequence). The CDR3 runs to 16 residues. In DNA form, the CDR3 reads TGCAGTGCTAGAGTTTCTCGGACAGGGACTTCCCATGGCTACACCCTC. Its protein product is CSARVSRTGTSHGYTL.

The V call is TRBV7-2, the J call TRBJ1-2; perhaps TRBD1 as D (6 bases). The CDR3 covers 14 residues. CDR1 and CDR2 (germline): SGHTA, FQGNSA. Deletions cut 1 base from V and 4 bases from J, with 10 bases between. CDR3 in amino acids: CASSLVNRAYGYTF. CDR3 nucleotide sequence: TGTGCCAGCAGCTTAGTGAACAGGGCCTATGGCTACACCTTC.

This clonotype occurred many times. This chain links TRBV6-5 with TRBJ1-2; D gene unclear. V was pared by 6 bases and J by 1 base, with 15 bases between. CDR1 and CDR2 from the germline V gene are MNHEY and SVGAGI. CDR3 size: 15 residues. The CDR3 loop is CASSLDGRHNYGYTF. The DNA for the CDR3 is TGTGCCAGCAGCCTCGACGGACGACATAACTATGGCTACACCTTC.

Many counts were recorded for this clonotype. The V call is TRBV6-5, the J call TRBJ2-7; 13 bases match TRBD2. The CDR3 runs 17 residues. J gave up 4 bases and V 5 bases, and 11 bases lay outside the gene matches. Germline V lookup: CDR1 MNHEY, CDR2 SVGAGI. CDR3 DNA sequence: TGTGCCAGCAGTCGATTAGGGACTAGCGGGATAGCTTACGAGCAGTACTTC. This translates into CASSRLGTSGIAYEQYF.

This clonotype was counted ten times or more. This chain uses TRBV7-8 with TRBJ1-2; tentatively, D is TRBD1 (5 bases). This CDR3 region has 14 residues. The V gene's germline CDR1 is SGHVS and CDR2 FQNEAQ. Trimming shortened V by 1 base and J by 8 bases, and 14 bases separated the two germline ends. CDR3 region: CASSLGKGQGGYTF. DNA of the CDR3: TGTGCCAGCAGCTTAGGGAAAGGACAAGGAGGCTACACCTTC.

This clonotype has only one observation. The V and J genes are TRBV28 and TRBJ1-6; no reliable D call. The CDR3 sequence is 13 residues long. V was clipped by 6 bases and J by 9 bases, with 12 bases between them. Germline CDR1 is MDHEN and CDR2 is SYDVKM. The CDR3 spells CASSPLRSSPLHF. In DNA form, the CDR3 reads TGTGCCAGCAGCCCACTGAGGAGTTCACCCCTCCACTTT.

This clonotype was observed many times. V and J are TRBV3-1 and TRBJ2-1; a possible D gene is TRBD2 (6 bases). CDR1 LGHDT and CDR2 YNNKEL come from the germline V gene (reference sequence). The CDR3 contains 15 residues. V was clipped by 2 bases and J by 0 bases, with 8 bases between them. The CDR3 is CASSQFGSSYNEQFF. The CDR3 DNA is TGTGCCAGCAGCCAATTCGGGAGCTCCTACAATGAGCAGTTCTTC.

This clonotype showed up many times. This rearrangement joins TRBV10-3 to TRBJ1-2; D is uncertain. Germline assignment: CDR1 ENHRY and CDR2 SYGVKD. CDR3 length equals 12 residues. Trimming removed 2 bases from V and 1 base from J, with 2 bases in between. The CDR3 nucleotides read TGTGCCATCAGTGAGGGTAACTATGGCTACACCTTC. Residues: CAISEGNYGYTF.

This clonotype was found many times. V is TRBV28 and J is TRBJ2-5; weak D call: TRBD1 (6 bases). V was trimmed by 3 bases and J by 2 bases, leaving 10 bases between them. The CDR3 contains 14 residues. CDR1 MDHEN and CDR2 SYDVKM come from the germline V gene. The CDR3 here is CASSLVGAQETQYF. The CDR3 nucleotides are TGTGCCAGCAGTTTGGTGGGGGCTCAAGAGACCCAGTACTTC.

Notes on this clonotype: A much more abundant neighbour one base away suggests this may be a read error. The gene calls are TRBV6-1 and TRBJ1-3; 9 nucleotides line up with TRBD1. CDR3 length: 16 residues. Germline loops: CDR1 MNHNS, CDR2 SASEGT. The DNA of the CDR3 is TGTGCCAGCAGTCTTCCGGGACAGGGATCAGGAAACGCCATATATTTT. Its translation is CASSLPGQGSGNAIYF.

Concerning this clonotype itself: A much more abundant neighbour one base away suggests this may be a read error. The genes are TRBV7-9 and TRBJ2-7; tentative D call: TRBD2 (6 bases). Germline assignment: CDR1 SEHNR and CDR2 FQNEAQ (reference sequence). This CDR3 comprises 19 residues. The V end lost 6 bases, the J end lost 2 bases, and 29 bases lay between the germline ends. The CDR3 is CASSPTRGSPAGTTYEQYF. The CDR3 DNA is TGTGCCAGCAGTCCAACCAGAGGGTCTCCGGCGGGAACAACCTACGAGCAGTACTTC.

This chain joins TRBV20-1 and TRBJ2-1, with TRBD2 identical over 12 bases. V was pared by 1 base and J by 0 bases, with 16 bases of the junction left unmatched. The germline V gene has CDR1 DFQATT and CDR2 SNEGSKA (reference sequence). The CDR3 is 21 residues long. The CDR3 spells CSARVLGWASGGGSSYNEQFF. In nucleotides, the CDR3 is TGCAGTGCTAGAGTACTAGGGTGGGCTAGCGGGGGGGGGAGCTCCTACAATGAGCAGTTCTTC.

Of note for this clonotype: A junction boundary mismatches the germline segment, possibly from a read error. The rearrangement links TRBV25-1 to TRBJ2-7; no firm D call. The germline gives CDR1 MGHDK, CDR2 SYGVNS. The CDR3 sequence is 13 residues long. CDR3 coding DNA: TGTGCCGGCAGTGGAACGTTAACCTACGAGCAGTACTTC. Protein product: CAGSGTLTYEQYF.

There are many counts of this clonotype. This chain uses TRBV20-1 with TRBJ1-5, with D unclear. The germline CDR1 and CDR2 sequences are DFQATT and SNEGSKA (reference sequence). Trimming removed 3 bases at V and 4 bases at J, with 10 bases between. There are 13 residues in the CDR3. The CDR3 here is CSASSSTNQPQHF. The CDR3 DNA is TGCAGTGCTAGCAGTTCGACTAATCAGCCCCAGCATTTT.

This clonotype was recorded many times. The DNA of the CDR3 is TGTGCCAGCAGTGAAGCGAGGGGGCACAATGAGCAGTTCTTC. It yields the protein CASSEARGHNEQFF. The chain has TRBV2 and TRBJ2-1, with 7 bases fitting TRBD1. Per the germline V gene, CDR1 is SNHLY and CDR2 is FYNNEI. Germline trimming cut 0 bases from V and 5 bases from J; bases unmatched to any gene: 1. The CDR3 runs 14 residues.

The table lists this clonotype with many counts. The chain recombines TRBV5-8 with TRBJ1-2, with TRBD1 matching over 9 bases. Germline trimming cut 3 bases from V and 5 bases from J; bases unmatched to any gene: 5. The CDR3 is 14 residues long. Germline V CDR1 and CDR2: SGHTS, YDEGEE. The CDR3 DNA reads TGTGCCAGCAGCTCCCCCGGGACAGGGTATGGCTACACCTTC. Translated, it gives CASSSPGTGYGYTF.

This clonotype showed up many times. The V call is TRBV5-4, the J call TRBJ2-7; TRBD2 matches at 12 bases. With 2 bases clipped from V and 5 bases from J, the junction kept 5 bases outside the gene matches. CDR3 length: 15 amino acids. Germline CDR1 reads SGHNT; CDR2 reads YYREEE (reference sequence). The CDR3 reads CASSLRLAGADEQYF. For the CDR3, the DNA is TGTGCCAGCAGCTTACGACTAGCGGGAGCCGACGAGCAGTACTTC.

In its sample, this clonotype was seen a few times. The V call is TRBV28, the J call TRBJ1-4; no clear D. V shed 3 bases and J shed 8 bases, with 13 bases lying between them. CDR3 length: 14 amino acids. CDR1 and CDR2 (germline): MDHEN, SYDVKM. The CDR3 is CASSLVSTGEKLFF. CDR3 DNA sequence: TGTGCCAGCAGTTTGGTATCCACGGGAGAAAAACTGTTTTTT.

This clonotype was counted once. One end of the junction varies from germline; a read error may be responsible. CDR3 nucleotide sequence: TGTGCCACGAGCCCCGGCTCCTACAATGGGCAGTTCTTC. It specifies CATSPGSYNGQFF. The chain has TRBV9 and TRBJ2-1; no clear D. The CDR3 is 13 residues long. The germline gives CDR1 SGDLS, CDR2 YYNGEE.

This clonotype was recorded at least ten times. CDR3 in DNA: TGTGCCAGCAGCTTGGGTCCTAGCGTAAATACCGGGGAGCTGTTTTTT. Amino acids: CASSLGPSVNTGELFF. The chain links TRBV5-4 to TRBJ2-2, with D maybe TRBD2 (6 bases). V was clipped by 0 bases and J by 5 bases, with 14 bases between them. Germline CDR1 is SGHNT and CDR2 is YYREEE (reference sequence). The CDR3 contains 16 residues.

This clonotype was observed at least ten times. The rearrangement links TRBV5-5 to TRBJ1-2, with D unclear. In germline, CDR1 is SGHKS, CDR2 YYEKEE (reference sequence). V shed 2 bases and J shed 0 bases, with 8 bases lying between them. The length of the CDR3 is 14 residues. For the CDR3, the DNA is TGTGCCAGCAGCTTAACCGCAGCTAACTATGGCTACACCTTC. Its protein is CASSLTAANYGYTF.

In its sample, this clonotype was seen many times. This sequence joins TRBV11-2 and TRBJ1-2; D perhaps matches TRBD1 (6 bases). The germline CDR1 and CDR2 sequences are SGHAT and FQNNGV. V lost 2 bases, J lost 1 base, and 11 bases lay in between. This CDR3 has 15 residues. The DNA for the CDR3 is TGTGCCAGCAGCTTACTACAGGGAGATAACTATGGCTACACCTTC. Translating gives CASSLLQGDNYGYTF.

This clonotype was picked up many times. The chain combines TRBV3-1 with TRBJ2-3; either TRBD1 or TRBD2 may fit D (6 bases each). Germline V gene sequence: CDR1 LGHDT, CDR2 YNNKEL (reference sequence). V was clipped by 2 bases and J by 0 bases, with 9 bases between them. CDR3 length: 15 amino acids. CDR3 protein: CASSQWGASTDTQYF. The CDR3, as DNA: TGTGCCAGCAGCCAATGGGGGGCTAGCACAGATACGCAGTATTTT.

This clonotype was observed many times. The chain has TRBV2 and TRBJ2-3; D possibly corresponds to TRBD2 (5 bases). The CDR3 is 14 amino acids. Germline CDR1 reads SNHLY; CDR2 reads FYNNEI. Trimming left V 3 bases short and J 2 bases short, with 9 bases between. CDR3 sequence reads: CASSDGLITDTQYF. CDR3 nucleotide sequence: TGTGCCAGCAGTGATGGACTGATCACAGATACGCAGTATTTT.

Many counts were recorded for this clonotype. The chain carries TRBV14 and TRBJ2-5; D not resolved. This CDR3 is 14 amino acids long. Germline V CDR1 and CDR2: SGHDN, FVKESK. The V end lost 0 bases, the J end lost 1 base, and 6 bases lay between the germline ends. CDR3: CASSQDVSQETQYF. CDR3 sequence (DNA): TGTGCCAGCAGCCAAGATGTCAGCCAAGAGACCCAGTACTTC.

In its sample, this clonotype was seen many times. CDR3 nucleotides: TGTGCCAGCATCGCCCTGGGACTAGCGGGAGGCTATGAGCAGTTCTTC. It codes for CASIALGLAGGYEQFF. The genes are TRBV6-6 and TRBJ2-1; 15 positions match TRBD2. V shed 7 bases, J shed 8 bases, and the junction held 9 bases outside the gene matches. The CDR3 sequence is 16 residues long. CDR1 and CDR2 from the germline V gene are MNHNY and SVGAGI (reference sequence).

This clonotype appeared many times. The CDR3 region is CASSEALVAEYF. The CDR3 region has the DNA TGTGCCAGCAGTGAAGCGCTGGTCGCTGAGTACTTC. The genes are TRBV2 and TRBJ2-7; no firm D call. With 0 bases removed from V and 11 bases from J, the gap between germline ends came to 11 bases. This CDR3 is 12 amino acids long. CDR1 is SNHLY, CDR2 FYNNEI, per germline.